Given below is one TCR beta chain in context. Its target is not known. The entry originates in a study of shared clonotypes between healthy human individuals. Findings and caveats of the study: Tissue TCR repertoires likely differ from these blood-only repertoires. Rarefaction indicated that sorted-subset sequencing remained incomplete although depth was large.

Cells designated naive CD8 were CD45RO-negative and were positively selected for CCR7, with terminally differentiated effector memory CD45RA+ cells excluded. Clones were sequenced by immunoSEQ multiplex PCR, and TCRdb holds only the in-frame ones, with some missing. Here the sample spans some 800,000 clones, approximately 92% being singletons. This TCR derives from a man between 25 and 39 years old in good health. Sample: naive CD8+ T cells sorted from blood.

Written as DNA, the CDR3 is TGTGCCAGCAGCTTGGTTAGCGGGGGCGGGTACGAGCAGTACTTC. Translating gives CASSLVSGGGYEQYF. V usage is TRBV5-4 and J usage is TRBJ2-7; 9 positions match TRBD2. The CDR3 is made up of 15 amino acids. V dropped 0 bases and J dropped 4; count of bases not matched to a gene: 5. The germline CDR1 and CDR2 sequences are SGHNT and YYREEE (reference sequence).